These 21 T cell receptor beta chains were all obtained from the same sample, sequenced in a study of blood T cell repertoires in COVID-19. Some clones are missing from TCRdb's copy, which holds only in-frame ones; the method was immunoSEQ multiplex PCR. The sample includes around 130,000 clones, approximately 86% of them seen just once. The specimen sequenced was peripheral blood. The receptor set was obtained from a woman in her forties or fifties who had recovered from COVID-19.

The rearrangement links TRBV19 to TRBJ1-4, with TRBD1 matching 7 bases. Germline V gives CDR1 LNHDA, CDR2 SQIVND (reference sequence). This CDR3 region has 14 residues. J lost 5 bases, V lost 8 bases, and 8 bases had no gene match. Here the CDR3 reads CASLARGKNEKLFF. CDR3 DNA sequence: TGTGCCAGTTTGGCCAGGGGGAAGAATGAAAAACTGTTTTTT.

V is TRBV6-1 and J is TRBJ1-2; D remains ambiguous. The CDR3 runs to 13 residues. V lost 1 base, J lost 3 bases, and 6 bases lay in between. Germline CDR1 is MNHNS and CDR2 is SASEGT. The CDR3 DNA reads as TGTGCCAGCAGTGAAGTAGTATACTATGGCTACACCTTC. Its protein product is CASSEVVYYGYTF.

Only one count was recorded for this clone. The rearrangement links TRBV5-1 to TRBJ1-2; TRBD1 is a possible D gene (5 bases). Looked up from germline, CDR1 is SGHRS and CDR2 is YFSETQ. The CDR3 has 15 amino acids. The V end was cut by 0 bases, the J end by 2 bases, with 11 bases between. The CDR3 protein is CASSLAGDGNYGYTF. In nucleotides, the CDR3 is TGCGCCAGCAGCTTGGCGGGGGACGGGAACTATGGCTACACCTTC.

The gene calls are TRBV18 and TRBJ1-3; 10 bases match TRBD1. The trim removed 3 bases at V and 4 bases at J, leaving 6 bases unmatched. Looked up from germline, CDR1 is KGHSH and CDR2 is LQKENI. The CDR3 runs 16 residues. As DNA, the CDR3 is TGTGCCAGCTCACCCAGACAGGGGGCGTCAGGAAACACCATATATTTT. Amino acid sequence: CASSPRQGASGNTIYF. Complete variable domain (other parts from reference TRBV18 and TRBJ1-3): NAGVMQNPRHLVRRRGQEARLRCSPMKGHSHVYWYRQLPEEGLKFMVYLQKENIIDESGMPKERFSAEFPKEGPSILRIQQVVRGDSAAYFCASSPRQGASGNTIYFGEGSWLTVV.

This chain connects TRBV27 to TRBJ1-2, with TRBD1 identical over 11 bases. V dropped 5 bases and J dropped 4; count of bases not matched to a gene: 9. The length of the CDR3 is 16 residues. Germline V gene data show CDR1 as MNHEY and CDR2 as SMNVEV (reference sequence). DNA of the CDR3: TGTGCCAGCAGTAGGACAGGGGGCGTCACCAGCTATGGCTACACCTTC. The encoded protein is CASSRTGGVTSYGYTF.

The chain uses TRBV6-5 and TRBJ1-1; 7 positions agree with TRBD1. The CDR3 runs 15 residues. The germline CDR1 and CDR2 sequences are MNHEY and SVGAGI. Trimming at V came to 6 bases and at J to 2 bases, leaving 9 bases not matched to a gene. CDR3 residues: CASRIQGQANTEAFF. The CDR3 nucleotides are TGTGCCAGCAGAATCCAAGGACAGGCAAACACTGAAGCTTTCTTT.

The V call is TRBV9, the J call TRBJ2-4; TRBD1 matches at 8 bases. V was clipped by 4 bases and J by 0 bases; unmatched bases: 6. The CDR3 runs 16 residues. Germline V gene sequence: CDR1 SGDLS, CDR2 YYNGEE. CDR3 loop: CASSPRQGLAKNIQYF. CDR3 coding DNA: TGTGCCAGCAGCCCCCGACAGGGGCTAGCCAAAAACATTCAGTACTTC.

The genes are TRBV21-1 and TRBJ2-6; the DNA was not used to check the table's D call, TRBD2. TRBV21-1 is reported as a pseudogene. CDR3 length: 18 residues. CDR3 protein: CASRLTGGRACGANVLTF. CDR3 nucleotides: TGTGCCAGCAGACTTACTGGCGGGAGGGCCTGTGGGGCCAACGTCCTGACTTTC.

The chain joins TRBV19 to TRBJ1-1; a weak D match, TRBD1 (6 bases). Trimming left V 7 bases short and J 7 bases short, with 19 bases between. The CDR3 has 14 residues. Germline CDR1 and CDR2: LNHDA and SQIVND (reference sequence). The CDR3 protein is CASIPGGGASEAFF. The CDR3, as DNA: TGTGCCAGTATCCCCGGTGGGGGGGCAAGTGAAGCTTTCTTT.

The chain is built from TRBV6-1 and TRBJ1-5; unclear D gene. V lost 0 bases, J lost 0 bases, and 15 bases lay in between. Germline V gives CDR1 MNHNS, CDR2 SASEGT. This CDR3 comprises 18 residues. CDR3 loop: CASSEATRGLYSNQPQHF. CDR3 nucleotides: TGTGCCAGCAGTGAAGCCACACGAGGGCTCTATAGCAATCAGCCCCAGCATTTT.

CDR3 protein: CASSHTRPLRTEAFF. CDR3 DNA sequence: TGTGCCAGCAGCCATACACGACCACTACGCACTGAAGCTTTCTTT. The chain carries TRBV3-1 (or the pseudogene TRBV3-2) and TRBJ1-1; D is uncertain. V lost 3 bases and J 4 bases, leaving 15 bases between the germline ends. There are 15 residues in the CDR3. Germline assignment: CDR1 LGHDT and CDR2 YNNKEL (reference sequence).

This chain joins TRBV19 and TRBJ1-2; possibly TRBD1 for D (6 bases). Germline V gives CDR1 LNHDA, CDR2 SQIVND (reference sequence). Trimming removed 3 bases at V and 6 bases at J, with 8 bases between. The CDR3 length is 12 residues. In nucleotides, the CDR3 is TGTGCCAGTAGTATGGGACATGATGGCTACACCTTC. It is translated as CASSMGHDGYTF.

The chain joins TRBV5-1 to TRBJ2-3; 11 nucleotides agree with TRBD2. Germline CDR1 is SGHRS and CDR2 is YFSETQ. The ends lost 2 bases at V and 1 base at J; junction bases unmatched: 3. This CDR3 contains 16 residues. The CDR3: CASSLPLAGGTDTQYF. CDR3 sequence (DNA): TGCGCCAGCAGCTTACCACTAGCGGGGGGCACAGATACGCAGTATTTT.

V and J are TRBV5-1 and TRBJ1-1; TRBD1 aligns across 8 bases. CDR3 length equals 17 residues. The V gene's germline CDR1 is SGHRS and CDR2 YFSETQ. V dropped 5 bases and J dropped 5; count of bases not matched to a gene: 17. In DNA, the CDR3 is TGCGCCAGCAGTTCAAAAACGGGACAGGAGGTCGAGACTGAAGCTTTCTTT. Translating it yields CASSSKTGQEVETEAFF.

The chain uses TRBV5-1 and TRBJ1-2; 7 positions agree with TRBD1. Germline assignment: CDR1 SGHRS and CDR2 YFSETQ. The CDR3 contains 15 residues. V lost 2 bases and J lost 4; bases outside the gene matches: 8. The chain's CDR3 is CASSLTGTEAYGYTF. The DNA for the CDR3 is TGCGCCAGCAGCTTAACCGGGACAGAAGCCTATGGCTACACCTTC.

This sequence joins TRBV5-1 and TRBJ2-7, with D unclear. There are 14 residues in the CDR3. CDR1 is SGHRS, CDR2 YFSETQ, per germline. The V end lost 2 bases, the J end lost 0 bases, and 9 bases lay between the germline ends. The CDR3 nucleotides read TGCGCCAGCAGCTTTGGGCAGAGCTCCTACGAGCAGTACTTC. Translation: CASSFGQSSYEQYF.

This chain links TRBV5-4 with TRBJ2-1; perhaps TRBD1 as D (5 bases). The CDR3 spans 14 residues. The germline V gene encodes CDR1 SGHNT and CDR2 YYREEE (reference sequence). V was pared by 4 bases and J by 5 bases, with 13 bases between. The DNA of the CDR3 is TGTGCCAGCAGCCGCGGTGCAGGGAACAATGAGCAGTTCTTC. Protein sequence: CASSRGAGNNEQFF.

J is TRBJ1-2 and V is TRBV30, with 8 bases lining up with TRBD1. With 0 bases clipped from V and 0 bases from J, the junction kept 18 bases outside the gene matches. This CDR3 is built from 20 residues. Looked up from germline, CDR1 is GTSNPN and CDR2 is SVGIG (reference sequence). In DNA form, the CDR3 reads TGTGCCTGGAGTGTACGTGGTCGGAGAAGTGGGACAGGCTCTAACTATGGCTACACCTTC. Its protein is CAWSVRGRRSGTGSNYGYTF.

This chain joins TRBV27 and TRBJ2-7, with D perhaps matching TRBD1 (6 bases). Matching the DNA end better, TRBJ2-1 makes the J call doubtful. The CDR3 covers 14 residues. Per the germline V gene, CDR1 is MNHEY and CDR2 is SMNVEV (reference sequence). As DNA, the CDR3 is TGTGCCAGCACACAGGGTGATTCCTACAATGAGCAGTTCTTC. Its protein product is CASTQGDSYNEQFF.

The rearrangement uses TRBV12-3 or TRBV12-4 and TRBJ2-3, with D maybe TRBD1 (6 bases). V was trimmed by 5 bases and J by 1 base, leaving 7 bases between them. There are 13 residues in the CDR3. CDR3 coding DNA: TGTGCCAGCAGTGCAGGGGGCACAGATACGCAGTATTTT. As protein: CASSAGGTDTQYF.

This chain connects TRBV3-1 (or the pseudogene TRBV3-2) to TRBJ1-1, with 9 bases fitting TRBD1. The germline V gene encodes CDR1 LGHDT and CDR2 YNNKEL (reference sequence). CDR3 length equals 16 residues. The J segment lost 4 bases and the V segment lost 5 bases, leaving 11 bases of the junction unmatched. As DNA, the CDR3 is TGTGCCAGCAGCAACCCTGTTACAGGGGGCGGCACTGAAGCTTTCTTT. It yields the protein CASSNPVTGGGTEAFF.